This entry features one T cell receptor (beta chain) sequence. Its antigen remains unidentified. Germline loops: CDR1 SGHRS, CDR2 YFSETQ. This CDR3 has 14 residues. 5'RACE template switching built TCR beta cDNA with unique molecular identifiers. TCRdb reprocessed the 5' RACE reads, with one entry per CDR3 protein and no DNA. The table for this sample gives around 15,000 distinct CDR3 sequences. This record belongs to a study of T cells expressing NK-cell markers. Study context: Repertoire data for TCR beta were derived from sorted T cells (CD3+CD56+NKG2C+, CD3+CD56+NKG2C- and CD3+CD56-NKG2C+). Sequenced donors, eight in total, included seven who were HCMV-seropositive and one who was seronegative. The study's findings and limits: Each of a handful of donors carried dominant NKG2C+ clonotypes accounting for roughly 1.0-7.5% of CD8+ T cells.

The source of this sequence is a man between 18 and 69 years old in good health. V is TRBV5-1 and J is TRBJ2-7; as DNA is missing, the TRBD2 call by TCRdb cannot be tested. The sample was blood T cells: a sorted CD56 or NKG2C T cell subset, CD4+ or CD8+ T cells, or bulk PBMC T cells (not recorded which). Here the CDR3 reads CASRSQGPTYEQYF.